This TCR beta chain was identified during a study of T cells in Graves' hyperthyroidism and ophthalmopathy. Study-wide findings and caveats: Blood held most thyroid clonotypes expanded above 0.001 frequency. Before onset, ophthalmopathy was predicted by the model a median around 6 months earlier.

Comments on this clonotype: Its antigen remains unknown.

There were TCR beta CDR3 regions amplified from RNA transcripts. Primed by the HTBI set, a first-round RT-PCR was run on the TCR CDR3. TCRdb used MiXCR to reprocess the multiplex PCR reads, holding one entry per CDR3 protein. Among some 350,000 distinct CDR3 sequences listed, roughly 25% were seen once. Thyroid ultrasound, orbital computed tomography, clinical symptoms, and serum thyroxine and TRAb underpinned diagnoses. V was pared by 4 bases and J by 1 base, with 7 bases of the junction left unmatched. This CDR3 has 15 residues. In germline, CDR1 is MDHEN, CDR2 SYDVKM. The TCR was taken from a man between 45 and 60 years old with Graves' hyperthyroidism. Sequencing was performed on blood. The chain has TRBV28 and TRBJ2-7, with 7 bases matching TRBD1. The CDR3 DNA reads as TGTGCCAGCAGTTATAAGACAGGGCGATCCTACGAGCAGTACTTC. Protein: CASSYKTGRSYEQYF.